The present entry profiles one T cell receptor beta chain with its context. Cohorts were determined from participant-reported clinical history. The V gene's germline CDR1 is PRHDT and CDR2 FYEKMQ (reference sequence). The trim removed 5 bases at V and 6 bases at J, leaving 4 bases unmatched. The CDR3 length is 15 residues. The record originates from a study of blood T cell repertoires in COVID-19. About the research overall: Italy, Spain and the United States were the sources of the convalescent and acute COVID-19 samples.

As originally analysed: Reference gene primer amplification gave nucleated cell count estimates. Profiling relied on immunoSEQ multiplex PCR, and the TCRdb table lists in-frame clones only, not all of them. The V and J calls and clone size come from that table; D and trimming were worked out from the DNA. The sample carries approximately 260,000 clones, roughly 86% recorded once. The chain couples TRBV13 to TRBJ2-1; TRBD2 aligns across 13 bases. Sequencing was done on a sample of PBMCs or T cells enriched from blood (not recorded which). This receptor was obtained from a middle-aged woman with acute COVID-19. CDR3 sequence reads: CASSPGTSGTNEQFF. The CDR3, as DNA: TGTGCCAGCAGCCCAGGGACTAGCGGGACCAATGAGCAGTTCTTC.